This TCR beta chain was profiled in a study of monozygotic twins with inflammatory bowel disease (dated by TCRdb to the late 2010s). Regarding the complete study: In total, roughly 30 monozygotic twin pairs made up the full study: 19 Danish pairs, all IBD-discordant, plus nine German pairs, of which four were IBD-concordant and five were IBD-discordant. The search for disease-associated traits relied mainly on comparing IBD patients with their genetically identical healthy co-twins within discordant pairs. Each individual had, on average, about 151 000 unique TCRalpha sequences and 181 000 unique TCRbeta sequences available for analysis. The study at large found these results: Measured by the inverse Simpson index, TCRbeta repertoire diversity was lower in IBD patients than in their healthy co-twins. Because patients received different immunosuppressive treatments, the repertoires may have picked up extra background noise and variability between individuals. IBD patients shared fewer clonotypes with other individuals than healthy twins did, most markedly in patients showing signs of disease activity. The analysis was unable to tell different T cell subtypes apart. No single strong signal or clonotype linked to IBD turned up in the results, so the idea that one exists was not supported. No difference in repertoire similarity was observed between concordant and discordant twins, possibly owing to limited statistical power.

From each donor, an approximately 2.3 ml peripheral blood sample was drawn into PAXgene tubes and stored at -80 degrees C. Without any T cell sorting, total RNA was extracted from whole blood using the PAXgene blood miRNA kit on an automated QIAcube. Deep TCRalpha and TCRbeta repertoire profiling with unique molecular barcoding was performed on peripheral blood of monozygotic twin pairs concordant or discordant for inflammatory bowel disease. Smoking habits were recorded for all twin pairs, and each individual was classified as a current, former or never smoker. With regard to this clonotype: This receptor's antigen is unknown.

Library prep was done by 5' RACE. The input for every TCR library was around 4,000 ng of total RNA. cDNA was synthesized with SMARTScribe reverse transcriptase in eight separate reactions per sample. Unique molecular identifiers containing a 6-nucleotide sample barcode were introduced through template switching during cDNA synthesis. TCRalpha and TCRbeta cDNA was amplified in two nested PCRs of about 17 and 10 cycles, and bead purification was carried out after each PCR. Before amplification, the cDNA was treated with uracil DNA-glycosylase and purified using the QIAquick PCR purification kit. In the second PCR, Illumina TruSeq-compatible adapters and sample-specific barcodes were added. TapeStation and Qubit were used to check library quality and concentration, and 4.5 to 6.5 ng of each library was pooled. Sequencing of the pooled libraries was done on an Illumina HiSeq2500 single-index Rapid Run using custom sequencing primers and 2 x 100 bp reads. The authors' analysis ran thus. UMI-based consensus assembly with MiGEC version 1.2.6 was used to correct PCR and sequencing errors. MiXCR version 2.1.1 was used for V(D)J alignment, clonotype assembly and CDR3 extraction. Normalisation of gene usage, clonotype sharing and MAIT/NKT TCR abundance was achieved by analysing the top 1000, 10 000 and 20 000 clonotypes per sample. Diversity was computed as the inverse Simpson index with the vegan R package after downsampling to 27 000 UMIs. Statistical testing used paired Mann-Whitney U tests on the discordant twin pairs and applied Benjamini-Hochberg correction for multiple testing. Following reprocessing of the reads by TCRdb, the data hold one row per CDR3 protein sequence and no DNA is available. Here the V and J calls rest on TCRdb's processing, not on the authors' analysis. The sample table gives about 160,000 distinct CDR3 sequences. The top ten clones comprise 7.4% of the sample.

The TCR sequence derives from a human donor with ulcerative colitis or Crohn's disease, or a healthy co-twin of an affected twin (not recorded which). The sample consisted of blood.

The CDR3 amino acid sequence is: CASSLEGFSQPQHF. The chain employs TRBV5-1 and TRBJ1-5; checking the TCRdb D call of TRBD1 is not possible without DNA. Spanning cysteine to phenylalanine, the CDR3 consists of 14 amino acids. The DNA sequence is not available. The germline V gene sets CDR1 to SGHRS and CDR2 to YFSETQ.